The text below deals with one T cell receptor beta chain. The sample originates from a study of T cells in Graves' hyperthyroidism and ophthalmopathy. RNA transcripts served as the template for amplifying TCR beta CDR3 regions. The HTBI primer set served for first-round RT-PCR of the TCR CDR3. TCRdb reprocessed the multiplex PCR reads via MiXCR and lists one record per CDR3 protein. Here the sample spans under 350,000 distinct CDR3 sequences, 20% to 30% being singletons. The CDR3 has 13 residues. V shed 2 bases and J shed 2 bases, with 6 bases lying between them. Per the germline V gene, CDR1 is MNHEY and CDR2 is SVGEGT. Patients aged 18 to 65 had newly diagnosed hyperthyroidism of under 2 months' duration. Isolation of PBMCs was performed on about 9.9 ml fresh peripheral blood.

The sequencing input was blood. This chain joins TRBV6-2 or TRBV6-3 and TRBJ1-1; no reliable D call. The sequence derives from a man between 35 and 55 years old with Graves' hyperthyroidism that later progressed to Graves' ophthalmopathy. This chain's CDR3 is CASSYAENTEAFF. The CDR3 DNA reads TGTGCCAGCAGTTACGCGGAAAACACTGAAGCTTTCTTT.